This TCR beta chain was sequenced in a study of control samples from healthy donors and cancer patients. Only in-frame clones appear in the TCRdb table, and some are missing; sequencing was by immunoSEQ multiplex PCR. The data contain roughly 120,000 clones, roughly 91% of them seen just once; the ten biggest clones take up under 2.5%. CDR1 is SNHLY and CDR2 is FYNNEI in the germline V gene. The junction had 11 bases not matched to a gene; V was cut back by 6 bases and J by 3 bases. This CDR3 has 15 amino acids. The genes are TRBV2 and TRBJ2-7, with 7 bases that match TRBD1. This receptor was obtained from a woman aged 70-85 years in good health. Sequenced: blood. As DNA, the CDR3 is TGTGCCAGCAGGGTAGACAGGGTTGGGGGCTACGAGCAGTACTTC. This translates into CASRVDRVGGYEQYF. Based on the CDR3 plus reference TRBV2 and TRBJ2-7, the full variable domain is EPEVTQTPSHQVTQMGQEVILRCVPISNHLYFYWYRQILGQKVEFLVSFYNNEISEKSEIFDDQFSVERPDGSNFTLKIRSTKLEDSAMYFCASRVDRVGGYEQYFGPGTRLTVT.